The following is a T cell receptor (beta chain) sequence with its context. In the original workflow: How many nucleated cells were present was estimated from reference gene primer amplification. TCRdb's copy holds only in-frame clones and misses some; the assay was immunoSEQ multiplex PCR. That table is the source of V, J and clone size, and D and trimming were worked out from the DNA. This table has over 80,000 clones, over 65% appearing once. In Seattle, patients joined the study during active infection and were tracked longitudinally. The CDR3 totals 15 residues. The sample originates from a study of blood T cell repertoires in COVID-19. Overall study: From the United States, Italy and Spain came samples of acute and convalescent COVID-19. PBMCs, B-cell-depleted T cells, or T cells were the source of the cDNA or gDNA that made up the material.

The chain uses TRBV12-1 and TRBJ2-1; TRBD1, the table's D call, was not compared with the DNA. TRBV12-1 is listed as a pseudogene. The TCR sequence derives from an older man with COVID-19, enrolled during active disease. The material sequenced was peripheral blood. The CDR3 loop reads CASSPLGQGVVEQFF. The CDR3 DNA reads TGTGCCAGCAGCCCACTCGGACAGGGGGTAGTTGAGCAGTTCTTC.